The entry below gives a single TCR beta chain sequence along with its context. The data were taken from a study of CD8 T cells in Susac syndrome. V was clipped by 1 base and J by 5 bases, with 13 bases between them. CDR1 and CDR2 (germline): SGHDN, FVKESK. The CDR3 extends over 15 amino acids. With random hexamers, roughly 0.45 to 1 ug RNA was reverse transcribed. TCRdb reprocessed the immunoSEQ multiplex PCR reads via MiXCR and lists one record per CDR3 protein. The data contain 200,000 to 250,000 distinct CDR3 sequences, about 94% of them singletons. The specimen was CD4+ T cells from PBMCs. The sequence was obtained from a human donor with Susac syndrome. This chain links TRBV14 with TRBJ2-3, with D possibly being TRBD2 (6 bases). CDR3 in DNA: TGTGCCAGCAGCCAAGCCCCAACTAGCTTAGATACGCAGTATTTT. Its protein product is CASSQAPTSLDTQYF.